The T cell receptor (beta chain) described here comes from a study of T cells in Graves' hyperthyroidism and ophthalmopathy (dated by TCRdb to the late 2010s). In terms of the full investigation: To identify distinguishing TCR V-J signatures, a discovery cohort of around 100 patients was used, comprising 40 to 45 with Graves' ophthalmopathy and some 57 with stable Graves' hyperthyroidism. Whether ophthalmopathy could be predicted prospectively was tested in an independent validation cohort made up of 18 hyperthyroidism patients plus 17 patients who later progressed to ophthalmopathy. The approximately 98 discovery patients were randomly divided into training and test sets at a 7:3 ratio. In addition, the study compared T-cell repertoires in thyroid tissue and in blood from roughly 6 Graves' hyperthyroidism patients. Once sampling was done, hyperthyroidism patients were given methimazole at a starting dose of 30 mg daily, whereas ophthalmopathy patients were given high-dose intravenous methylprednisolone. The paper reports TCR Vbeta CDR3 sequencing of over 120 peripheral blood samples: 43 ophthalmopathy, fewer than 85 hyperthyroidism and 17 progressor patients. Points the paper makes about the study in general: During validation, the model predicted progression to ophthalmopathy a median of about 5.9 months ahead of onset, with almost 71% sensitivity and about 75% specificity. Ophthalmopathy was separated from stable hyperthyroidism by a 13 V-J signature model, with over 85% sensitivity and roughly 81% specificity obtained in cross-validation and 80%/75% obtained in testing. Most expanded thyroid clonotypes (frequency above 0.001) were also found in blood, which suggests that blood repertoires may mirror thyroid immune responses. Sample size was not statistically predetermined, and investigators were not blinded to group allocation.

Details on this clonotype: Its antigen remains undetermined. No base quality information exists; no much larger clone differs at one position.

At the junction V is shortened by 3 bases and J by 3 bases; bases outside the gene matches: 14. The CDR3 has 17 amino acids, counting the end cysteine and phenylalanine. The only DNA kept is the CDR3, 51 bases in frame from the first base. Taken from the germline V gene, the CDR1 and CDR2 loops are MGHDK and SYGVNS. The TCR beta CDR3 regions were amplified from RNA transcripts. The TCR CDR3 was subjected to a first round of RT-PCR using the HTBI primer set and the Qiagen OneStep RT-PCR kit. A second multiplex PCR round built the libraries, followed by size selection and purification. Sequencing of the libraries was done on an Illumina HiSeq2000 using paired-end 100 bp reads. The paper's data handling went like this. SOAPnuke was used to process the raw data, with reads discarded if the reads contained adapters or uncalled bases, had a mean Phred below 15, or lacked an exact constant-primer or identifier match. High-quality paired reads were merged using COPE v1.2.5, and each unique nucleotide sequence was defined as a clonotype. MiTCR v1.1 was used to align clonotypes to the IMGT TRBV, TRBD and TRBJ reference segments. Only V-J combinations with frequency above 0.0001, covering 99.2% of repertoires, were analysed. A TCS score was defined as the ratio between F50 (clonal expansion) and ExV (chaos), using BLOSUM62-based TCRdist between CDR3 peptides within each V-J. Welch's t-statistics and random forest reduced several hundred V-J features to under 15, which were used in a naive Bayes classifier (R e1071). The Morisita-Horn index was used to measure how similar the thyroid and blood repertoires were. The public reads were quality trimmed at Q25 with fastp and then assembled into clones with MiXCR by TCRdb, keeping productive beta chains. Rows merge per CDR3 protein into single entries with the most common DNA and genes. The V and J calls here are based on TCRdb, not the publication. The sample table shows about 660,000 distinct CDR3 sequences, and about 45% are seen once. The ten most abundant clones make up less than 9.5% of the sample.

Any patient with an uncontrolled infection, another autoimmune disease, pregnancy or lactation was excluded. Diagnoses were based on clinical symptoms, serum thyroxine and TRAb, thyroid ultrasound and orbital computed tomography. Trizol reagent was used to extract total RNA, and RNA quality was then checked on an Agilent 2100 Bioanalyzer. Rearrangement joined TRBV25-1 to TRBJ2-7; 7 middle bases align to TRBD1. The clonotype comes from an adult man with Graves' disease, either hyperthyroidism or ophthalmopathy (not recorded which). The sample comprised peripheral blood or thyroid tissue (not recorded which). CDR3 reads: CASSESQWGTDGYEQYF. The DNA sequence is as follows: TGTGCCAGCAGTGAGTCCCAGTGGGGGACAGACGGCTACGAGCAGTACTTC.